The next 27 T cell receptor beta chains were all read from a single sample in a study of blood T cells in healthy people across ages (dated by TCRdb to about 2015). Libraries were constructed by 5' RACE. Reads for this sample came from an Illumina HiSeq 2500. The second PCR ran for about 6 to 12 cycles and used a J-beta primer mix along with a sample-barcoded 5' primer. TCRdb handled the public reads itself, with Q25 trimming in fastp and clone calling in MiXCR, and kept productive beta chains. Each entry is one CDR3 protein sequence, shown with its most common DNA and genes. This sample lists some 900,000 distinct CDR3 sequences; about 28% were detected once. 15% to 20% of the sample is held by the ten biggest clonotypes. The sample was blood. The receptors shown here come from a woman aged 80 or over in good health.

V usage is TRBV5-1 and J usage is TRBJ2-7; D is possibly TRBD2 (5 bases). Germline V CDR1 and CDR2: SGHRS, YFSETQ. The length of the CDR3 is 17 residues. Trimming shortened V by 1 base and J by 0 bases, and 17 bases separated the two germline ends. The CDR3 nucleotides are TGCGCCAGCAGCTTGATGTATGCGGGTGATAGCTCCTACGAGCAGTACTTC. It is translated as CASSLMYAGDSSYEQYF. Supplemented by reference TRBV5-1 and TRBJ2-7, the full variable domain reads KAGVTQTPRYLIKTRGQQVTLSCSPISGHRSVSWYQQTPGQGLQFLFEYFSETQRNKGNFPGRFSGRQFSNSRSEMNVSTLELGDSALYLCASSLMYAGDSSYEQYFGPGTRLTVT.

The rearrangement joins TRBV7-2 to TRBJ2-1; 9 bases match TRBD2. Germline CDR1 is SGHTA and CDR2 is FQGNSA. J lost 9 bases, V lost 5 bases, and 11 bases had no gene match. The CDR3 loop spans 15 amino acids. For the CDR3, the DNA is TGTGCCAGCAGCCCTGGCGGGGGGGCGGCGAGTGAGCAGTTCTTC. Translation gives CASSPGGGAASEQFF.

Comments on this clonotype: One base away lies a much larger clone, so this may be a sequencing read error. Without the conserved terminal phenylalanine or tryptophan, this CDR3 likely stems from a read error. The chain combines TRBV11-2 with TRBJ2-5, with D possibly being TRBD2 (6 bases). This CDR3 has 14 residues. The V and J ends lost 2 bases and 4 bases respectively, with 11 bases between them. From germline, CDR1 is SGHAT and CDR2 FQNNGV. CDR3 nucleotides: TGTGCCAGCAGCTTAACTAGCACTGGAGAGACCCAGTACTGC. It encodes CASSLTSTGETQYC.

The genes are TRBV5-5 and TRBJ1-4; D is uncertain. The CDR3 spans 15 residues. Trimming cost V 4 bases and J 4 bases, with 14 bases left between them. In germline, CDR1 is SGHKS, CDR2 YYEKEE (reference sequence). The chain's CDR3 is CASSPYRGDNEKLFF. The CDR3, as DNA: TGTGCCAGCAGCCCCTACCGGGGAGATAATGAAAAACTGTTTTTT.

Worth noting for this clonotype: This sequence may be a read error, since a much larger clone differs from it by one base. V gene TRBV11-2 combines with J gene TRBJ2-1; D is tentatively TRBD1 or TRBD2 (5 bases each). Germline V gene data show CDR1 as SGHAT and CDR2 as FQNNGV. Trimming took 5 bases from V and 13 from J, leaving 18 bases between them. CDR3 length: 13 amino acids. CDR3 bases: TGTGCCAGCAGCCCCGACTGGGGTGGGACCCAGTTCTTC. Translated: CASSPDWGGTQFF.

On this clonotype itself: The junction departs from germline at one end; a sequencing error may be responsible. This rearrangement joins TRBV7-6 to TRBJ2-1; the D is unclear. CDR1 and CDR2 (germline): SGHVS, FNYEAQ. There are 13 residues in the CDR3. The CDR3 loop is CASSLGAYNEHFF. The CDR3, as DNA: TGTGCCAGCAGCTTAGGCGCCTACAATGAGCACTTCTTC.

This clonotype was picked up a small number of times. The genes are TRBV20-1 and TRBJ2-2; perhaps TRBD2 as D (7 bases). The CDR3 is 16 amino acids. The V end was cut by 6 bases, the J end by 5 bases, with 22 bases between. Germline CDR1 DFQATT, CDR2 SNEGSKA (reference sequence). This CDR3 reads CSATQFRGAKTGELFF. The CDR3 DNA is TGCAGTGCCACGCAGTTCCGGGGGGCAAAAACCGGGGAGCTGTTTTTT.

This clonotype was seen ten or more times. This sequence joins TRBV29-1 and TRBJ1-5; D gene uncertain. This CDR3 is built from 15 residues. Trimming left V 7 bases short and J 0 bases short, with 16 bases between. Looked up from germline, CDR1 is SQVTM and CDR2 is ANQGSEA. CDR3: CSASRGRNSNQPQHF. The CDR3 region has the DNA TGCAGCGCTTCCCGCGGACGCAATAGCAATCAGCCCCAGCATTTT.

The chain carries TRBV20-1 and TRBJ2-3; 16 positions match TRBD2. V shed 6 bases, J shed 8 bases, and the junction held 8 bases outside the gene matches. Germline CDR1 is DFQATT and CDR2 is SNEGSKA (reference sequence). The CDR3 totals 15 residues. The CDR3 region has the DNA TGCAGTGCGACCGGGACTAGCGGGAGGGGAGGTACGCAGTATTTT. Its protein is CSATGTSGRGGTQYF.

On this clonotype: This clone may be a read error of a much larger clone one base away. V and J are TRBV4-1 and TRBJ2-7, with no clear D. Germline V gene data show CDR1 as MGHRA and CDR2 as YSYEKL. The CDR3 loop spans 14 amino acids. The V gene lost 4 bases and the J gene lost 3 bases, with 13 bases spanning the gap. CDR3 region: CASSPRLQFYEQYV. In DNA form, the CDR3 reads TGCGCCAGCAGCCCACGTCTTCAGTTCTACGAGCAGTACGTC.

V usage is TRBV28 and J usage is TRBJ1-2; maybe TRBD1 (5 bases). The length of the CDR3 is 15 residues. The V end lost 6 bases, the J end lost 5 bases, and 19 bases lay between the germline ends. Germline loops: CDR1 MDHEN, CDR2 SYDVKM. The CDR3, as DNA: TGTGCCAGCAGAAGGGGCGTGGGGTTGTTTTATGGCTACACCTTC. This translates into CASRRGVGLFYGYTF.

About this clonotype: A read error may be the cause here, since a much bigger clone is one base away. DNA of the CDR3: TGTGCCAGCAGTTTAAGCCGAGCTCGGTACTTC. Encoded protein: CASSLSRARYF. V gene TRBV12-3 or TRBV12-4 combines with J gene TRBJ2-5; the D is unclear. The CDR3 contains 11 residues. Trimming removed 2 bases at V and 13 bases at J, with 11 bases between.

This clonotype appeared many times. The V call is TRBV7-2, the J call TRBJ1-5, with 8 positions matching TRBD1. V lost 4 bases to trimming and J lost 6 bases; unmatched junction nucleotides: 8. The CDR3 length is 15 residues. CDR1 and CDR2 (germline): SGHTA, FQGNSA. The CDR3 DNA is TGTGCCAGCAGCTCGGACAGGGCCCTGGGTCAGCCCCAGCATTTT. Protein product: CASSSDRALGQPQHF.

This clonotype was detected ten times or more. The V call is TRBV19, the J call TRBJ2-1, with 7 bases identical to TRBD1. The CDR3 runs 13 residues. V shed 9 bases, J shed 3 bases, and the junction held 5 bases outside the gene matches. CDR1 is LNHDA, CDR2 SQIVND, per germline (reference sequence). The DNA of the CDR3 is TGTGCCAGCAGACCAGGGGGCTACAATGAGCAGTTCTTC. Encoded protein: CASRPGGYNEQFF.

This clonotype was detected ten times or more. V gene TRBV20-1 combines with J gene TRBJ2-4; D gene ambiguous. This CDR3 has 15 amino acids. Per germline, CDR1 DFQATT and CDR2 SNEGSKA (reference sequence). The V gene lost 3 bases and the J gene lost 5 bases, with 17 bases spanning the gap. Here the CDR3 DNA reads TGCAGTGCTAGGGGTGGAGCCCCGAAGCAAAACATTCAGTACTTC. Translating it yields CSARGGAPKQNIQYF.

The CDR3 spells CSASKGNGEQYF. The CDR3 DNA is TGCAGTGCTAGTAAGGGTAATGGCGAGCAGTACTTC. V and J are TRBV20-1 and TRBJ2-7; D ambiguous. Per germline, CDR1 DFQATT and CDR2 SNEGSKA (reference sequence). V was cut by 3 bases and J by 6 bases, with 12 bases left in between. The CDR3 is made up of 12 amino acids.

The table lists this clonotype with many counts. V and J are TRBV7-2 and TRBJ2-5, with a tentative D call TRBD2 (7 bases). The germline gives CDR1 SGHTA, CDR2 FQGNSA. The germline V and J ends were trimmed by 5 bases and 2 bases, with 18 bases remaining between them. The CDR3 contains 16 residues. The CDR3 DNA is TGTGCCAGCAGCAAGAGGGGGGGGGGCCTTCAAGAGACCCAGTACTTC. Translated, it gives CASSKRGGGLQETQYF.

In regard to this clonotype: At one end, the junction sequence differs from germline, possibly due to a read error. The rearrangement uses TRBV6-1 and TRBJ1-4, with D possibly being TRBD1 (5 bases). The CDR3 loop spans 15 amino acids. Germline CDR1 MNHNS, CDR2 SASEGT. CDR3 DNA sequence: TGTGCCAGCAGTTCCCGACAGCTAATTAATGAAAAACCGTTTTTT. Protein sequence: CASSSRQLINEKPFF.

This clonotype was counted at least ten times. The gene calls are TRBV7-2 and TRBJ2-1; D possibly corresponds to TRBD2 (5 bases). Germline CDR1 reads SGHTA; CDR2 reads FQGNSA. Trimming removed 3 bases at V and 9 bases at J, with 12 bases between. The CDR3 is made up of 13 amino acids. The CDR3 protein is CASSFGVGVEQFF. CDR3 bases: TGTGCCAGCAGCTTCGGGGTCGGGGTTGAGCAGTTCTTC.

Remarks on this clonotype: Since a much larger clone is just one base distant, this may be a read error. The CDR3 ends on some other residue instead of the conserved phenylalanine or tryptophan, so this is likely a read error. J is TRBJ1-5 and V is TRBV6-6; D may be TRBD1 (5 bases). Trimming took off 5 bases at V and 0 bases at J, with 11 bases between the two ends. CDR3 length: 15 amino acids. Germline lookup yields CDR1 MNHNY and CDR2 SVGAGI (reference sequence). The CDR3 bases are TGTGCCAGCAGTACCGGACACTTTAGCAATCAGCCCCAGCATTGT. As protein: CASSTGHFSNQPQHC.

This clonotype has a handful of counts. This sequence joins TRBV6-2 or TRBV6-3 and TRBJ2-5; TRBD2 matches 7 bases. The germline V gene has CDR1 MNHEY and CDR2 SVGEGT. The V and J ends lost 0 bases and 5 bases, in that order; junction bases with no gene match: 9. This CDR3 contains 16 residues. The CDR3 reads CASSYSKVAGVETQYF. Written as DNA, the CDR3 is TGTGCCAGCAGTTACTCGAAGGTAGCGGGCGTGGAGACCCAGTACTTC.

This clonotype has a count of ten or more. Here the CDR3 DNA reads TGTGCCAGCAGCTTAGAGATGAATCAGCCCCAGCATTTT. Residues: CASSLEMNQPQHF. The J gene is TRBJ1-5, the V gene TRBV7-2; D is ambiguous. The V gene lost 1 base and the J gene lost 4 bases, with 5 bases spanning the gap. Germline lookup yields CDR1 SGHTA and CDR2 FQGNSA. The CDR3 is made up of 13 amino acids.

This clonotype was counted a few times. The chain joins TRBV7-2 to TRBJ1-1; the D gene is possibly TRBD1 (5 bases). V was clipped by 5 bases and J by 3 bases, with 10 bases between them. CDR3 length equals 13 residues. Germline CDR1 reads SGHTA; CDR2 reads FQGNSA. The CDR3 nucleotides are TGTGCCAGCAGCGACCGACAGTACACTGAAGCTTTCTTT. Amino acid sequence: CASSDRQYTEAFF.

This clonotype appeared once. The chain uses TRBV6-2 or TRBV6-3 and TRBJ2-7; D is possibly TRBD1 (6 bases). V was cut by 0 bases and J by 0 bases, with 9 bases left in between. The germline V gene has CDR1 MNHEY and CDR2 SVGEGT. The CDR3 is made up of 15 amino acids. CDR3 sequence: CASSYSGASSYEQYF. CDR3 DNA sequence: TGTGCCAGCAGTTACTCGGGGGCCAGCTCCTACGAGCAGTACTTC.

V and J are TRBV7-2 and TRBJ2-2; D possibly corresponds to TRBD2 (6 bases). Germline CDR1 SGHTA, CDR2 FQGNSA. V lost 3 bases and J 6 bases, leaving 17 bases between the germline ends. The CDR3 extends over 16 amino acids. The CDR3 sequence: CASSFTRRGFAGELFF. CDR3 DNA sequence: TGTGCCAGCAGCTTCACACGCCGGGGGTTTGCCGGGGAGCTGTTTTTT.

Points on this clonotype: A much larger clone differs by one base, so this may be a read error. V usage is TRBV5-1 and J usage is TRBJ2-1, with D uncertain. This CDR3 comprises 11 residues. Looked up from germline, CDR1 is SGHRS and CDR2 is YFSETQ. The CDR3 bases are TGCGCCGGCAGCCTGCACAATGAGCAGTTCTTC. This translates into CAGSLHNEQFF.

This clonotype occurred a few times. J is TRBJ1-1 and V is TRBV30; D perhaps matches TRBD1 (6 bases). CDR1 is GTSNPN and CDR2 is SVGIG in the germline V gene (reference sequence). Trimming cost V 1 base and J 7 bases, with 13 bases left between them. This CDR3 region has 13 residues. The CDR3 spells CAWSGGGPGEAFF. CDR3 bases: TGTGCCTGGAGTGGAGGGGGGCCCGGTGAAGCTTTCTTT.